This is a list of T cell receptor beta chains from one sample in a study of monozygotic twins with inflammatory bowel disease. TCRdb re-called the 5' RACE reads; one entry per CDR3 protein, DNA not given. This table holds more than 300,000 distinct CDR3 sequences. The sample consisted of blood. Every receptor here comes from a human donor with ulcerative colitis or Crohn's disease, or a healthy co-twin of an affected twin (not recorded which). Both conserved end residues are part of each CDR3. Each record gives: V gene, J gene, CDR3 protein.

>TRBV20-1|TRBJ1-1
CSAGTADTEAFF
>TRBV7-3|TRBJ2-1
CASSSRGPYNEQFF
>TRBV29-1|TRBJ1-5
CSTSTGLNQPQHF
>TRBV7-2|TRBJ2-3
CASSPLPSGIGTDTQYF
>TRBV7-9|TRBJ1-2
CASSRRVYGYTF
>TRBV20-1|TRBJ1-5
CSARDGGGEGQPQHF
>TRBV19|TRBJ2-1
CASSPRVAGRNEQFF
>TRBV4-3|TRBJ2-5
CASSLQLGESETQYF
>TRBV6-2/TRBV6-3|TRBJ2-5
CASSRRGPQETQYF
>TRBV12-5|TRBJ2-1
CASGFGASGSIEQFF
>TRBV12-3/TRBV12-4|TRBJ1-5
CASSRGGGGASPQHF
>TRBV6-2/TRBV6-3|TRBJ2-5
CATSHTGETQYF
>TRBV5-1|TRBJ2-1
CASSPGTGPYNEQFF
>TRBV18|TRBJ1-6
CATRDGVNSPLHF
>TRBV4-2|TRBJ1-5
CASSQVQQGAIQPQHF
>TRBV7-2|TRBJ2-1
CASSSSVIDEQFF
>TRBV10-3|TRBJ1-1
CDISDIAGSNTEAFF
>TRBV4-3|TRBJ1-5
CASSQGTGLNQPQHF
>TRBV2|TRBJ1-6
CASSQRVAGRYNSPLHF
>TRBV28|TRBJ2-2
CASQVSTGELFF
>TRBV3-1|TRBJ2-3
CASSTRDTPTDTQYF
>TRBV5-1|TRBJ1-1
CASSLGPGEAFF
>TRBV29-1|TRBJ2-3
CSVDRDRDTQYF
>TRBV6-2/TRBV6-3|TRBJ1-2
CASSQGQVRYGYTF
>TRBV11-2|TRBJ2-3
CASSWQRGTLIYTDTQYF
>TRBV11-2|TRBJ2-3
CASSLGPGAAFRTDTQYF
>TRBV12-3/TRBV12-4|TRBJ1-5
CASSPGQYQPQHF
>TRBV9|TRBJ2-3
CASKGQGGSDTQYF
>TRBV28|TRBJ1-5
CASSLPPWVRGNQPQHF